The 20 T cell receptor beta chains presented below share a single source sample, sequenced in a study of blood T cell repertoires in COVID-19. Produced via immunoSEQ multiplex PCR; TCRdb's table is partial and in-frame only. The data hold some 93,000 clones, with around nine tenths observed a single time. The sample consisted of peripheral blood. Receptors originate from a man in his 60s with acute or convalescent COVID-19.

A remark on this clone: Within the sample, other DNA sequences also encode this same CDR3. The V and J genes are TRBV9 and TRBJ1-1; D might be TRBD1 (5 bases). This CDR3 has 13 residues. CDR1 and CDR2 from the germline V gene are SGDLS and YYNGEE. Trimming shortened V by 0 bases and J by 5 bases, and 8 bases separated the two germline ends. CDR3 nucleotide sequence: TGTGCCAGCAGCGTAGACGGGGGAACTGAAGCTTTCTTT. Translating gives CASSVDGGTEAFF.

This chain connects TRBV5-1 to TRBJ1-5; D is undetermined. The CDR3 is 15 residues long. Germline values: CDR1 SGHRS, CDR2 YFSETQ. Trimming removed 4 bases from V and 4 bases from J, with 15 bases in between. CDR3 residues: CASSPLDPGNQPQHF. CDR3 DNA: TGCGCCAGCAGCCCCCTCGACCCGGGGAATCAGCCCCAGCATTTT.

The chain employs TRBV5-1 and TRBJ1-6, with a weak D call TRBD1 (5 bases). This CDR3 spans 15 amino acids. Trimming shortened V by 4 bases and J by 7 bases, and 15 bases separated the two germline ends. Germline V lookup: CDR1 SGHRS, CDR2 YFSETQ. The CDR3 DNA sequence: TGCGCCAGCAGCGACCGGGTCGGGGGGAATTCACCCCTCCACTTT. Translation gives CASSDRVGGNSPLHF.

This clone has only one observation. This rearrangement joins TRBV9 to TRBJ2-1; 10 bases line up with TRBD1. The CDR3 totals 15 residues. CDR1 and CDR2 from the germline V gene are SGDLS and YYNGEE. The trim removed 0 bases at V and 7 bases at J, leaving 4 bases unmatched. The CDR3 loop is CASSVGGTGANEQFF. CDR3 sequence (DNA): TGTGCCAGCAGCGTAGGTGGGACAGGGGCGAATGAGCAGTTCTTC.

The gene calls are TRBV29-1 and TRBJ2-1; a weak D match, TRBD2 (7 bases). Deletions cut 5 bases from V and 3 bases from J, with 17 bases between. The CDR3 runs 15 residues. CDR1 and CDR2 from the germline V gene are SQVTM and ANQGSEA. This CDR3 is CSVSGGPGGYNEQFF. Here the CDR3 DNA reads TGCAGCGTTAGTGGGGGCCCGGGGGGCTACAATGAGCAGTTCTTC.

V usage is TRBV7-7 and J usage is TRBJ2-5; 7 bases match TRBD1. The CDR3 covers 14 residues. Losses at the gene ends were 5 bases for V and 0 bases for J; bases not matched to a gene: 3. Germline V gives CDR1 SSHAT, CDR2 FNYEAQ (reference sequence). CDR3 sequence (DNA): TGTGCCAGCAGCCCTGACAGGGACCAAGAGACCCAGTACTTC. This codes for CASSPDRDQETQYF.

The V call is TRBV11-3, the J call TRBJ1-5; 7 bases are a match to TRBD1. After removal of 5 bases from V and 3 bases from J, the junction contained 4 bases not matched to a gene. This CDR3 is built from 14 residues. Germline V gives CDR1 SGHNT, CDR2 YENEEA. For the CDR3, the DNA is TGTGCCAGCAGCCTGGGACAGTTCAATCAGCCCCAGCATTTT. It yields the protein CASSLGQFNQPQHF. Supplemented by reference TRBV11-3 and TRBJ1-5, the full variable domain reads EAGVVQSPRYKIIEKKQPVAFWCNPISGHNTLYWYLQNLGQGPELLIRYENEEAVDDSQLPKDRFSAERLKGVDSTLKIQPAELGDSAVYLCASSLGQFNQPQHFGDGTRLSIL.

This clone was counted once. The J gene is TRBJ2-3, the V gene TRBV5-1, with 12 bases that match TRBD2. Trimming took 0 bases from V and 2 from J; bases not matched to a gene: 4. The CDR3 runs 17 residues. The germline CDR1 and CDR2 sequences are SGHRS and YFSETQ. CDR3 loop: CASSLGLAGGTTDTQYF. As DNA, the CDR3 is TGCGCCAGCAGCTTGGGCCTAGCGGGAGGGACCACAGATACGCAGTATTTT.

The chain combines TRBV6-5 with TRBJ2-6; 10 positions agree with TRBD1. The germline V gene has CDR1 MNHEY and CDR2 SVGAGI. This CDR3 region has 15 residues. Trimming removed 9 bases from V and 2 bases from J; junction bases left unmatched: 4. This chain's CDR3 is CASFGQGAGANVLTF. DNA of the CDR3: TGTGCCAGTTTCGGACAGGGGGCTGGGGCCAACGTCCTGACTTTC.

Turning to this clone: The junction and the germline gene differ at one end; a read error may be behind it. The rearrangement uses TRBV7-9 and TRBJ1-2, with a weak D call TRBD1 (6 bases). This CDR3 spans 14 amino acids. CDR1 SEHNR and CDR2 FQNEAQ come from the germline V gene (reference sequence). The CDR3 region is CASSFSGGRPVFAF. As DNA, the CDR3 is TGTGCCAGCAGCTTCTCGGGGGGCCGACCGGTTTTCGCCTTC.

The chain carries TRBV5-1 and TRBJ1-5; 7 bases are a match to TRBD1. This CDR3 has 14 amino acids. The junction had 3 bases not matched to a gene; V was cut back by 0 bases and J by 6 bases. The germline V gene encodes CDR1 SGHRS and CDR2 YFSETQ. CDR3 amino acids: CASSLVQGGQPQHF. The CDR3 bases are TGCGCCAGCAGCTTGGTGCAGGGGGGTCAGCCCCAGCATTTT.

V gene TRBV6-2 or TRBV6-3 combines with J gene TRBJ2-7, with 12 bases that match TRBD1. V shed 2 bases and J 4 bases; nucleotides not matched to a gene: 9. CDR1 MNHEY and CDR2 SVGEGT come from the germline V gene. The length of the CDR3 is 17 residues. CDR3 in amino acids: CASSYPGQGAVTYEQYF. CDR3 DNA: TGTGCCAGCAGTTACCCGGGACAGGGGGCAGTAACGTACGAGCAGTACTTC.

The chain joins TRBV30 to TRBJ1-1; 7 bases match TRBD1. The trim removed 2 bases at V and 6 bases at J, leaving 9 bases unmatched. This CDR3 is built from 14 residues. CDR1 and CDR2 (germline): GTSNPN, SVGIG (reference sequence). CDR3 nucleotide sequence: TGTGCCTGGAGTCAGACAGGGCATTATTCTGAAGCTTTCTTT. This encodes CAWSQTGHYSEAFF.

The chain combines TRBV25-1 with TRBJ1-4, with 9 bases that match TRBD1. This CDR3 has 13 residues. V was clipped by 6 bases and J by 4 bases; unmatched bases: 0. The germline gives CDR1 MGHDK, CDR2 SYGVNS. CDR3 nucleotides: TGTGCCAGCAGGGGACAGGGTAATGAAAAACTGTTTTTT. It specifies CASRGQGNEKLFF.

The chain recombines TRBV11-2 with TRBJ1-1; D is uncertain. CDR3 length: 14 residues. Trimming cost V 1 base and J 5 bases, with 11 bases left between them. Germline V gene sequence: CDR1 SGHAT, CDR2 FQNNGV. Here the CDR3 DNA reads TGTGCCAGCAGCTTAGGCCGGTTTCGTACTGAAGCTTTCTTT. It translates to CASSLGRFRTEAFF.

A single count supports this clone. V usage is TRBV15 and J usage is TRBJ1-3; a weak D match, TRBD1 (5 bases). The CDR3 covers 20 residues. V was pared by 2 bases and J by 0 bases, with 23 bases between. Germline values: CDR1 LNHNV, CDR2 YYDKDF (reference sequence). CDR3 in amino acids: CATSRPHSGWGLNSGNTIYF. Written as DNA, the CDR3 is TGTGCCACCAGCAGACCCCACAGTGGTTGGGGACTGAACTCTGGAAACACCATATATTTT.

DNA of the CDR3: TGTGCCAGTAGAGTTTACAGGGGAAACACCGGGGAGCTGTTTTTT. Protein: CASRVYRGNTGELFF. V is TRBV19 and J is TRBJ2-2; 7 bases match TRBD1. V dropped 6 bases and J dropped 2; count of bases not matched to a gene: 6. The CDR3 has 15 amino acids. The germline gives CDR1 LNHDA, CDR2 SQIVND (reference sequence). The whole variable domain, filled in from reference TRBV19 and TRBJ2-2, reads DGGITQSPKYLFRKEGQNVTLSCEQNLNHDAMYWYRQDPGQGLRLIYYSQIVNDFQKGDIAEGYSVSREKKESFPLTVTSAQKNPTAFYLCASRVYRGNTGELFFGEGSRLTVL.

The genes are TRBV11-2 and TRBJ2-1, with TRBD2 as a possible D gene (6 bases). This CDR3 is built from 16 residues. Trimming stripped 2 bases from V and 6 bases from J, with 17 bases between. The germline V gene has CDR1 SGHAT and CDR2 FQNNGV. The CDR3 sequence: CASSLRSPGAANEQFF. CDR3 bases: TGTGCCAGCAGCTTACGATCTCCGGGAGCGGCCAATGAGCAGTTCTTC.

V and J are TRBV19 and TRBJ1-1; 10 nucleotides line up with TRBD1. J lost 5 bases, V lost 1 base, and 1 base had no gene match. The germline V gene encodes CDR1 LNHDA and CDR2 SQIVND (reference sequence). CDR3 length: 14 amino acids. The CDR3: CASSIGDRGTEAFF. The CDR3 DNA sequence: TGTGCCAGTAGTATAGGGGACAGGGGAACTGAAGCTTTCTTT. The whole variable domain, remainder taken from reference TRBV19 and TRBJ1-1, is DGGITQSPKYLFRKEGQNVTLSCEQNLNHDAMYWYRQDPGQGLRLIYYSQIVNDFQKGDIAEGYSVSREKKESFPLTVTSAQKNPTAFYLCASSIGDRGTEAFFGQGTRLTVV.

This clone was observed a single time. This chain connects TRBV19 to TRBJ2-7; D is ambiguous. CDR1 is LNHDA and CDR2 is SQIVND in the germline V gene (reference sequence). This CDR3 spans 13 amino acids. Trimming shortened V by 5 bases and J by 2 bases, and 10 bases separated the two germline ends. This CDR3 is CASSFAGAYEQYF. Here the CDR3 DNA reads TGTGCCAGTAGTTTCGCAGGTGCCTACGAGCAGTACTTC.